The clone carrying this T cell receptor beta chain was detected a few times. Antigen specificity is unknown. From the RT-PCR reads, TCRdb called clonotypes with MiXCR, one entry per CDR3 protein. The sample has about 650,000 distinct CDR3 sequences, around 15% seen once. The entry originates in a study of response to subunit inactivated influenza vaccine. This CDR3 contains 14 residues. With 3 bases removed from V and 6 bases from J, the gap between germline ends came to 14 bases. Regarding the study as a whole: Authors suggested each seasonal influenza vaccination recruits few new T cells.

The sequence derives from a man between 45 and 60 years old who received an inactivated influenza vaccine. Specimen: PBMCs from blood, collected roughly 15 days before vaccination. The rearrangement uses TRBV12-3 or TRBV12-4 and TRBJ1-1; D perhaps matches TRBD1 (5 bases). Here the CDR3 reads CASSFGQGGAEAFF. The DNA of the CDR3 is TGTGCCAGCAGTTTCGGGCAGGGAGGGGCTGAAGCTTTCTTT.